This TCR beta chain was sequenced during a study of preoperative IRX-2 immunotherapy in early breast cancer. The treatment is: preoperative locoregional IRX-2 cytokine immunotherapy. Patients received preoperative, locoregional IRX-2 cytokine immunotherapy in a phase Ib study. Only in-frame clones appear in the TCRdb table, and some are missing; sequencing was by immunoSEQ multiplex PCR. This table has 40,000 to 45,000 clones, over 85% appearing once. There are 14 residues in the CDR3. V lost 6 bases and J 0 bases, leaving 11 bases between the germline ends. The germline V gene encodes CDR1 SNHLY and CDR2 FYNNEI.

This receptor was taken from a human donor with breast cancer. This sequence joins TRBV2 and TRBJ1-1; D is ambiguous. This sample comprised tumor tissue, obtained after IRX-2 immunotherapy. The DNA for the CDR3 is TGTGCCAGCAGCTCACAGAGCGTGAACACTGAAGCTTTCTTT. Translation: CASSSQSVNTEAFF.